This is a list of T cell receptor beta chains from one sample in a study of blood T cells in healthy people across ages. TCRdb analysed the 5' RACE reads with MiXCR anew, one entry per CDR3 protein. The table includes 600,000 to 650,000 distinct CDR3 sequences, 58% detected once. The specimen sequenced was blood. These receptors were collected from a man aged 55-75 years in good health. The CDR3 runs from the conserved cysteine through the conserved F or W. D genes are given only for firm matches. Only part of the rows carry a size: once, few, many, or a class if the clone is expanded.

DNA	CDR3	size	V	D	J
TGTGCCAGCAGTTACGGGACTAGTAAGGTGAATGAGCAGTTCTTC	CASSYGTSKVNEQFF	few	TRBV6-5	TRBD2	TRBJ2-1
TGTGCCAGCAGGAAAACGACAGTTAGCAATTCACCCCTCCACTTT	CASRKTTVSNSPLHF	-	TRBV2	-	TRBJ1-6
TGCAGTGCCCCGCCCGCTAGCGGGGATAAAAACATTCAGTACTTC	CSAPPASGDKNIQYF	-	TRBV20-1	TRBD2	TRBJ2-4
TGTGCCAGCAGCTTATCTGGACAGGGCACCGGGGAGCTGTTTTTT	CASSLSGQGTGELFF	-	TRBV11-1	TRBD1	TRBJ2-2
TGCGCCAGCAGCAAAGGGAGCGGGGGGGCCGATGAGCAGTTCTTC	CASSKGSGGADEQFF	-	TRBV5-1	TRBD2	TRBJ2-1
TGTGCCAGCAGTTTAGGGCTTCAAGAGGAGACCCAGTACTTC	CASSLGLQEETQYF	few	TRBV12-3/TRBV12-4	-	TRBJ2-5
TGTGCCAGCAGTCCTCAGGGGGTAGGAGAGACCCAGTACTTC	CASSPQGVGETQYF	-	TRBV6-5	TRBD1	TRBJ2-5
TGTGCCAGCAAAGAAGCCGGGACAGGGGGGACCAATGAGCAGTTCTTC	CASKEAGTGGTNEQFF	few	TRBV27	TRBD1	TRBJ2-1
TGCGCCAGCAGCCCTAATGGGGTGAACACTGAAGCTTTCTTT	CASSPNGVNTEAFF	-	TRBV5-1	-	TRBJ1-1
TGTGCCAGCAGCTTAAGACAGCGGGGCTACACCTTC	CASSLRQRGYTF	-	TRBV7-2	-	TRBJ1-2
TGTGCCAGCAGCTCCGGACTGGGATACGAGCAGTACTTC	CASSSGLGYEQYF	many	TRBV7-2	-	TRBJ2-7
TGTGCCAGCAGCGTTAGCGGTGGGGGGCTGAACAATGAGCAGTTCTTC	CASSVSGGGLNNEQFF	-	TRBV7-2	-	TRBJ2-1
TGTGCCAGCAGCTTCTATGCGGGGGCCTCCACAGATACGCAGTATTTT	CASSFYAGASTDTQYF	once	TRBV5-6	-	TRBJ2-3
TGTGCCACCAGCGGGGCGAGGGACAGTCAAGAGACCCAGTACTTC	CATSGARDSQETQYF	-	TRBV6-5	-	TRBJ2-5